This T cell receptor beta chain originates from a study of T-cell reconstitution after alpha-beta-depleted transplantation in children. Study-wide results and caveats: Surviving recipient T cells and thymic progenitors accounted for the high day-60 TCRbeta diversity observed in some patients. The origin of alpha-beta T cells about two months after transplant was reportedly several hundred expanded graft clones. T-cell counts and diversity at one year post-transplant came mainly from newly produced T cells.

Molecular barcoding with unique molecular identifiers was used for the TCRbeta library. Via MiXCR, TCRdb re-called the PCR reads, giving one row per CDR3 protein. The table lists around 300,000 distinct CDR3 sequences, around 25% of them singletons. As regards this clonotype: Antigen: not known.

CDR1 and CDR2 (germline): SGHAT, FQNNGV. This CDR3 contains 16 residues. V was clipped by 0 bases and J by 2 bases; unmatched bases: 5. The sequencing here drew on PBMCs, mostly from graft donor cells, taken 180 days after TCRalphabeta/CD19-depleted stem cell transplant. The chain joins TRBV11-2 to TRBJ2-3, with TRBD2 identical over 7 bases. This TCR derives from a male patient aged 10 to 17 who had a stem cell transplant for acute lymphoblastic leukemia, so the T cells may come from the graft donor. This CDR3 reads CASSLDMTSPTDTQYF. CDR3 sequence (DNA): TGTGCCAGCAGCTTAGATATGACTAGCCCCACAGATACGCAGTATTTT.